This note documents a single T cell receptor (beta chain) sequence. These data originate in a study of blood T cell repertoires in COVID-19. Study overall: COVID-19 samples, acute and convalescent, were from the United States, Italy and Spain. PBMCs, B-cell-depleted T cells, or T cells provided the cDNA or gDNA that made up the material.

Original analysis: Counts of nucleated cells, estimated from reference gene primer amplification, were obtained. Profiling relied on immunoSEQ multiplex PCR, and the TCRdb table lists in-frame clones only, not all of them. For V, J and clone size, that table is used; D and trimming come from the DNA. This sample has approximately 200,000 clones, with 88% found just once. The V end was cut by 0 bases, the J end by 5 bases, with 20 bases between. This CDR3 contains 17 residues. In germline, CDR1 is SGHRS, CDR2 YFSETQ. This clonotype was obtained from a man aged 65-85 years with acute or convalescent COVID-19. Specimen: peripheral blood. This sequence joins TRBV5-1 and TRBJ1-2; weak D call: TRBD1 (6 bases). CDR3 sequence (DNA): TGCGCCAGCAGCTTGGGGGGAACAGGGCAGGCCAAATATGGCTACACCTTC. Translated: CASSLGGTGQAKYGYTF.